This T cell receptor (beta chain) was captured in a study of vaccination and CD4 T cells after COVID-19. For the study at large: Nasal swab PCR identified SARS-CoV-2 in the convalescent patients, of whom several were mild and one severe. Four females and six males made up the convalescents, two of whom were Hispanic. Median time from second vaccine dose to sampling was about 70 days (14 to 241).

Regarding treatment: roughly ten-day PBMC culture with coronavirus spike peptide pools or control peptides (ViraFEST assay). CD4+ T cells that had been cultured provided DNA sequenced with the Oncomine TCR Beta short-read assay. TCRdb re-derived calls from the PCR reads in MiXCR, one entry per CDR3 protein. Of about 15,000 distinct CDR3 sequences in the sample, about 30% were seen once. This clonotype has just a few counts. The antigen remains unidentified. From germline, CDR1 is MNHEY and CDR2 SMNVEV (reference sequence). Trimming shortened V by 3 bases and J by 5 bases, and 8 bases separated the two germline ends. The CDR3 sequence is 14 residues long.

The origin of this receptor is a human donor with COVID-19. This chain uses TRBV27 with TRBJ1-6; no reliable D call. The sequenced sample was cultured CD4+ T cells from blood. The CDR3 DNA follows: TGTGCCAGCAGTTTTTTAGGGAATAATTCACCCCTCCACTTT. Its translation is CASSFLGNNSPLHF.